The T cell receptor beta chain described here comes from a study of CD8 T cells in Susac syndrome. An amount of RNA that ranged from roughly 0.5 to 1 ug was reverse transcribed with random hexamers. TCRdb passed the immunoSEQ multiplex PCR reads through MiXCR, listing each CDR3 protein once. The sample has 69,000 or so distinct CDR3 sequences; approximately 94% are singletons. Germline CDR1 SGHDT, CDR2 YYEEEE. The CDR3 covers 15 residues. With 3 bases removed from V and 4 bases from J, the gap between germline ends came to 13 bases. This chain connects TRBV5-6 to TRBJ2-2, with a tentative D call TRBD2 (6 bases). Sequenced: CD8+ T cells from PBMCs. This clonotype was sampled from a human donor with multiple sclerosis. The CDR3 coding sequence is TGTGCCAGCAGCTGGGACCTGGAGGGCACCGGGGAGCTGTTTTTT. It codes for CASSWDLEGTGELFF.